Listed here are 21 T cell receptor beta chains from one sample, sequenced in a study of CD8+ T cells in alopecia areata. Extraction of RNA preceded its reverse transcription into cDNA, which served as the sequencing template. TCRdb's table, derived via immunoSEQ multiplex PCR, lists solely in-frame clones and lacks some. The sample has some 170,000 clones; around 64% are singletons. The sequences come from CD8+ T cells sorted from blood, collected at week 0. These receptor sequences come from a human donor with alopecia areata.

Here the CDR3 DNA reads TGCGCCAGCAATTCGGGCTGCGAGCAGTACTTC. It yields the protein CASNSGCEQYF. The genes are TRBV10-2 and TRBJ2-7; D is undetermined. V lost 7 bases and J 6 bases, leaving 10 bases between the germline ends. Germline V lookup: CDR1 WSHSY, CDR2 SAAADI. The CDR3 covers 11 residues.

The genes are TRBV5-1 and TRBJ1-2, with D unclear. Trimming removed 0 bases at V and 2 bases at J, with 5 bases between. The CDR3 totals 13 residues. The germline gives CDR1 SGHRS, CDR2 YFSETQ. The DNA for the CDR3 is TGCGCCAGCAGCTTGGCAGAGAACTATGGCTACACCTTC. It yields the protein CASSLAENYGYTF.

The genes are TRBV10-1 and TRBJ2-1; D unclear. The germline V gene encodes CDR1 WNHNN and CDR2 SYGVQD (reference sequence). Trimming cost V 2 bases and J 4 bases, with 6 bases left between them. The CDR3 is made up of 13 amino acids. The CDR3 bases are TGCGCCAGCAGTGAGACGACGTACAATGAGCAGTTCTTC. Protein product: CASSETTYNEQFF.

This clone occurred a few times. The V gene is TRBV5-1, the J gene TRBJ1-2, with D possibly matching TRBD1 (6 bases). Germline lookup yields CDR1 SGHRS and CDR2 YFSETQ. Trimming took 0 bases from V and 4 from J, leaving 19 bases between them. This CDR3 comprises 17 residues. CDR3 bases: TGCGCCAGCAGCTTGGATTCGGGTGGACAGCCCTTCTATGGCTACACCTTC. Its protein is CASSLDSGGQPFYGYTF.

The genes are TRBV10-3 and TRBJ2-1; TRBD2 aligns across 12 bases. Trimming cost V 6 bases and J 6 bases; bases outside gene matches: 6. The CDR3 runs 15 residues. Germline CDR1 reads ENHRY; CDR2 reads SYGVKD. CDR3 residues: CAIRTSGGPGNEQFF. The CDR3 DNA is TGTGCCATCAGGACTAGCGGGGGTCCGGGCAATGAGCAGTTCTTC.

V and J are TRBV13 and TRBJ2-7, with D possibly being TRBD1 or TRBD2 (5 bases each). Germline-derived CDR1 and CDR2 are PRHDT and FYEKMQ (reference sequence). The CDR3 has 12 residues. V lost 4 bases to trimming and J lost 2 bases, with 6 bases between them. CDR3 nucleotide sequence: TGTGCCAGCAGCTCGGGGCCCTACGAGCAGTACTTC. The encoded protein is CASSSGPYEQYF. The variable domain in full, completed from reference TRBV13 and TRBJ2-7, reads AAGVIQSPRHLIKEKRETATLKCYPIPRHDTVYWYQQGPGQDPQFLISFYEKMQSDKGSIPDRFSAQQFSDYHSELNMSSLELGDSALYFCASSSGPYEQYFGPGTRLTVT.

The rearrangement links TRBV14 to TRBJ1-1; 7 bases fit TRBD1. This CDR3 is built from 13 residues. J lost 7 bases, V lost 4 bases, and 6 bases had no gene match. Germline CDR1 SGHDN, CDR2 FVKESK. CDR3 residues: CASSRNDRVEAFF. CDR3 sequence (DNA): TGTGCCAGCAGCCGGAACGACAGGGTTGAAGCTTTCTTT.

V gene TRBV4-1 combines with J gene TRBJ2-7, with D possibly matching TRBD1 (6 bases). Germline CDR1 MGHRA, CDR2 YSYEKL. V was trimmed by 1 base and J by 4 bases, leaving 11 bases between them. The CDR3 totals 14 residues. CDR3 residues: CASSQASGVYEQYF. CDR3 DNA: TGCGCCAGCAGCCAAGCCTCAGGGGTATACGAGCAGTACTTC.

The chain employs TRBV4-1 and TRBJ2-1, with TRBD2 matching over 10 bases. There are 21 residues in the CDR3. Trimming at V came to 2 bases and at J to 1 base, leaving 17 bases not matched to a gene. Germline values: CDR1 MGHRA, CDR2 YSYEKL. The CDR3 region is CASSQNRGLAGVLTSYNEQFF. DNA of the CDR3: TGCGCCAGCAGCCAAAACCGGGGCCTAGCGGGGGTGCTAACGTCCTACAATGAGCAGTTCTTC.

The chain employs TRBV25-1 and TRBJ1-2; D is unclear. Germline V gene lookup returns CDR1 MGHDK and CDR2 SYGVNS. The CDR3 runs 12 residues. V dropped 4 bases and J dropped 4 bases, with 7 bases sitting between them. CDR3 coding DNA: TGTGCCAGCAGTGGGGGTGGCTATGGCTACACCTTC. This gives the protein CASSGGGYGYTF.

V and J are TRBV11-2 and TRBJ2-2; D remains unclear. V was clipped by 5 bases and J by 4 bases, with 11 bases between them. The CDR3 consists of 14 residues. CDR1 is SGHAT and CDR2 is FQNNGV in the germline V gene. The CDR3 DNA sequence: TGTGCCAGCAGCCCGGACGGGCCCACCGGGGAGCTGTTTTTT. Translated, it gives CASSPDGPTGELFF. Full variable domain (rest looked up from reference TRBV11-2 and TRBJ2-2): EAGVAQSPRYKIIEKRQSVAFWCNPISGHATLYWYQQILGQGPKLLIQFQNNGVVDDSQLPKDRFSAERLKGVDSTLKIQPAKLEDSAVYLCASSPDGPTGELFFGEGSRLTVL.

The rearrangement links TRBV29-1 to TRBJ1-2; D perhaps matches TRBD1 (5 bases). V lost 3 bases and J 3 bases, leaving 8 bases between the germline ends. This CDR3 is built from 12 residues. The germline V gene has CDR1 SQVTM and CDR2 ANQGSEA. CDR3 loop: CSVETADYGYTF. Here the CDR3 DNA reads TGCAGCGTTGAGACAGCGGACTATGGCTACACCTTC.

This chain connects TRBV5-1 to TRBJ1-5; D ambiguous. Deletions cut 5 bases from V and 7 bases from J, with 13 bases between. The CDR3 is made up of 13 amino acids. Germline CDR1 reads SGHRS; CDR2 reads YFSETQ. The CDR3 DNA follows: TGCGCCAGCAGACCCGACAACGGCCAGCCCCAGCATTTT. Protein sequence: CASRPDNGQPQHF.

The CDR3 protein is CASSLLAASTDTQYF. CDR3 nucleotide sequence: TGTGCCAGCAGTCTACTAGCGGCTAGCACAGATACGCAGTATTTT. The chain joins TRBV7-6 to TRBJ2-3, with TRBD2 identical over 8 bases. The V gene's germline CDR1 is SGHVS and CDR2 FNYEAQ. J gave up 0 bases and V 6 bases, and 5 bases lay outside the gene matches. This CDR3 comprises 15 residues.

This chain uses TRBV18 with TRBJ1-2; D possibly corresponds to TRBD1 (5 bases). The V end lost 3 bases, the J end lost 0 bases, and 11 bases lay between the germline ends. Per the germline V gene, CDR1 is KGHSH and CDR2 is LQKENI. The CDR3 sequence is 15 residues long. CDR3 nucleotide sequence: TGTGCCAGCTCACCGACAGCAGCCACTAACTATGGCTACACCTTC. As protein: CASSPTAATNYGYTF.

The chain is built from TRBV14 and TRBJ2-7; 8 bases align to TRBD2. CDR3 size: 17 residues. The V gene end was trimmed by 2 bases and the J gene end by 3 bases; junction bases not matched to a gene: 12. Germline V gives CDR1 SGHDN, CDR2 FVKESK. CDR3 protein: CASSQRKTGTRFYEQYF. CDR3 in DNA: TGTGCCAGCAGCCAACGAAAAACCGGGACTAGGTTCTACGAGCAGTACTTC.

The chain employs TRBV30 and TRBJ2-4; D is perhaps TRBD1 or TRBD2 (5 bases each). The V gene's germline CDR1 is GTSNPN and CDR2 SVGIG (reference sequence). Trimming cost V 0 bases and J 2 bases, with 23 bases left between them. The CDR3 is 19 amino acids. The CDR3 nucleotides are TGTGCCTGGAGTGTCAGATGGACGGGGACCGGTTTACCCAAAAACATTCAGTACTTC. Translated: CAWSVRWTGTGLPKNIQYF.

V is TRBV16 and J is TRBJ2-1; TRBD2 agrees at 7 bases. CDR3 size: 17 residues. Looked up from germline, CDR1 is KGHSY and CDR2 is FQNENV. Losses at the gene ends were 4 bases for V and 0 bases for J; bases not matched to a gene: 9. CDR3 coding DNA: TGTGCCAGCAGCCCCCCCACGGGGGGAGACTCCTACAATGAGCAGTTCTTC. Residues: CASSPPTGGDSYNEQFF.

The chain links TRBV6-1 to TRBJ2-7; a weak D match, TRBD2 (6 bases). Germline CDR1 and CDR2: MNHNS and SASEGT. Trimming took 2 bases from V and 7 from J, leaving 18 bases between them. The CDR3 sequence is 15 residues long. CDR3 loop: CASSEFGGEEGEQYF. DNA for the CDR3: TGTGCCAGCAGTGAATTCGGCGGGGAGGAGGGAGAGCAGTACTTC.

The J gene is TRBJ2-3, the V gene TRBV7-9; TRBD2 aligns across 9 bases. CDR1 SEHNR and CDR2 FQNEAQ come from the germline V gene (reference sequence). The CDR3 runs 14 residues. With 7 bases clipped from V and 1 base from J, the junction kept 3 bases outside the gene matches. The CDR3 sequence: CASNERGGTDTQYF. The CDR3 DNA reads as TGTGCCAGCAACGAGCGGGGGGGCACAGATACGCAGTATTTT.

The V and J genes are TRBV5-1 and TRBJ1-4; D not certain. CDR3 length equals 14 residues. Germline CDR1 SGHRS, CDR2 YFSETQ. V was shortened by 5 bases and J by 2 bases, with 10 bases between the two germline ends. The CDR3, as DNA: TGCGCCAGCAGTCCTTCCGGGACTAATGAAAAACTGTTTTTT. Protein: CASSPSGTNEKLFF. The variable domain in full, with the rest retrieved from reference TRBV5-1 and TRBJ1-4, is KAGVTQTPRYLIKTRGQQVTLSCSPISGHRSVSWYQQTPGQGLQFLFEYFSETQRNKGNFPGRFSGRQFSNSRSEMNVSTLELGDSALYLCASSPSGTNEKLFFGSGTQLSVL.